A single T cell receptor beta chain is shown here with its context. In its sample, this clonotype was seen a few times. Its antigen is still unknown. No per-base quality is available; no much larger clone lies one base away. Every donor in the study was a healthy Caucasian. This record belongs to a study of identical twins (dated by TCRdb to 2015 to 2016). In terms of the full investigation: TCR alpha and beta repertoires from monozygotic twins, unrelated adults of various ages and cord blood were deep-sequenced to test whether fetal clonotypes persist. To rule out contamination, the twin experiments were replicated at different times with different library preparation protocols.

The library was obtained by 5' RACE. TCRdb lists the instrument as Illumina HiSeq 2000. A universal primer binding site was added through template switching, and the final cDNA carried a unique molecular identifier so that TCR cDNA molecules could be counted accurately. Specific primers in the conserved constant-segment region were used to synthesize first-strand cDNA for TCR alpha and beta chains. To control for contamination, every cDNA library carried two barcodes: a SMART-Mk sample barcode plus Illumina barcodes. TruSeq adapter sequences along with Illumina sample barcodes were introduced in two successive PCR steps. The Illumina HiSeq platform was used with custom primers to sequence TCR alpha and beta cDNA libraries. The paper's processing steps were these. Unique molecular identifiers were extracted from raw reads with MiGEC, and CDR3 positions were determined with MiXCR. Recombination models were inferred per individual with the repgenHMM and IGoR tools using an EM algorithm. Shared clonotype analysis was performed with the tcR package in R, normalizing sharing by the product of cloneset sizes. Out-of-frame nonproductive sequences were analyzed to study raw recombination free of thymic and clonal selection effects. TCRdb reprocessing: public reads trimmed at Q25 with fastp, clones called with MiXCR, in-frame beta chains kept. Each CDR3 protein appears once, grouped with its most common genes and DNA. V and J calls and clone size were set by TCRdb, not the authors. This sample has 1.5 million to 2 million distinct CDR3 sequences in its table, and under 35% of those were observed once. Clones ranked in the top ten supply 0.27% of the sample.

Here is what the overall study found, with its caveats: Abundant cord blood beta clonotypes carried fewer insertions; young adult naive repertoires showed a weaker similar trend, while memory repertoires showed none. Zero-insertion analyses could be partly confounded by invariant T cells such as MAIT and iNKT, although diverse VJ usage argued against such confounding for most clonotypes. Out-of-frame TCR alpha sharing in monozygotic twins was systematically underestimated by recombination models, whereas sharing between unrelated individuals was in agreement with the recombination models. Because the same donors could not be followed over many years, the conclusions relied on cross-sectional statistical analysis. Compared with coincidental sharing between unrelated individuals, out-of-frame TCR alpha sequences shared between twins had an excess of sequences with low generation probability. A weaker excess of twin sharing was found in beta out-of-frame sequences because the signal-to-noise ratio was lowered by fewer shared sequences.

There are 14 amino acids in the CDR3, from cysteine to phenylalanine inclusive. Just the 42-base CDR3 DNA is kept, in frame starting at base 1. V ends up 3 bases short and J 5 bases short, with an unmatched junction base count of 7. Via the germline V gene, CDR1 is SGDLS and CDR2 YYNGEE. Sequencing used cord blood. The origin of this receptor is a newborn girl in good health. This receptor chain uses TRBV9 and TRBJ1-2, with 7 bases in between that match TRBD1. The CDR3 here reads CASSAVVQGYGYTF. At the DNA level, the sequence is TGTGCCAGCAGCGCCGTCGTACAGGGGTATGGCTACACCTTC.